This T cell receptor (beta chain) originates from a study of T-cell memory formation after mild COVID-19. Findings and caveats of the study: Second-wave clones reaching peak frequency on day 37 lacked confirmed SARS-CoV-2 specificity. Contracting CD4+ clones were located mainly in CM and EM, and CD8+ clones in EMRA. Clones that shrank (day 15 to 85) were balanced CD4/CD8, whereas later expanders leaned CD4+.

This clonotype was observed many times. Its cognate antigen is unknown. 5'RACE with constant-segment primers built TCRalpha and TCRbeta cDNA libraries with UMIs. Each CDR3 protein is one row after TCRdb ran MiXCR on the 5' RACE reads. The table includes 25,000 to 30,000 distinct CDR3 sequences, around 12% detected once. The germline V gene has CDR1 MGHDK and CDR2 SYGVNS. The trim removed 3 bases at V and 6 bases at J, leaving 4 bases unmatched. This CDR3 spans 15 amino acids. This TCR came from an adult woman who had mild COVID-19 (a few samples of this study predate the infection). Cell type and time point are not known. The specimen sequenced was PBMCs or a T cell subset sorted from them (not recorded which). This sequence joins TRBV25-1 and TRBJ1-6; 8 positions agree with TRBD1. CDR3 sequence reads: CASSDSQGGNSPLHF. The CDR3 nucleotides are TGTGCCAGCAGTGACTCACAGGGGGGTAATTCACCCCTCCACTTT.